The 14 T cell receptor beta chains below all came from one sample that was sequenced in a study of blood T cell repertoires in COVID-19. This table comes from immunoSEQ multiplex PCR, and its TCRdb copy is limited to in-frame clones, with some not included. The table lists about 67,000 clones, about 86% of them singletons. Sequenced sample: peripheral blood. Receptors were obtained from a man in his fifties or sixties with active COVID-19.

The V gene is TRBV5-5, the J gene TRBJ2-5; D is perhaps TRBD2 (6 bases). This CDR3 is built from 13 residues. Germline V CDR1 and CDR2: SGHKS, YYEKEE (reference sequence). V gave up 5 bases and J gave up 4 bases, with 12 bases separating them. CDR3 in DNA: TGTGCCAGCAGACTGCAGGGAGGAGAGACCCAGTACTTC. Translation: CASRLQGGETQYF.

V is TRBV2 and J is TRBJ2-7; 7 bases agree with TRBD1. Trimming took 5 bases from V and 3 from J; bases not matched to a gene: 1. CDR1 is SNHLY and CDR2 is FYNNEI in the germline V gene. The CDR3 contains 12 residues. The CDR3 reads CASSRTGYEQYF. The DNA for the CDR3 is TGTGCCAGCAGTAGGACAGGCTACGAGCAGTACTTC.

This chain uses TRBV2 with TRBJ1-4; 10 nucleotides match TRBD1. Germline trimming cut 5 bases from V and 5 bases from J; bases unmatched to any gene: 5. Germline CDR1 reads SNHLY; CDR2 reads FYNNEI. This CDR3 is 15 amino acids long. CDR3 sequence (DNA): TGTGCCAGCAGTCGGACAGGGGGTGGGAATGAAAAACTGTTTTTT. Amino acid sequence: CASSRTGGGNEKLFF. The whole variable domain, remainder taken from reference TRBV2 and TRBJ1-4, is EPEVTQTPSHQVTQMGQEVILRCVPISNHLYFYWYRQILGQKVEFLVSFYNNEISEKSEIFDDQFSVERPDGSNFTLKIRSTKLEDSAMYFCASSRTGGGNEKLFFGSGTQLSVL.

The genes are TRBV6-6 and TRBJ1-1; TRBD1 is a possible D gene (5 bases). Per germline, CDR1 MNHNY and CDR2 SVGAGI (reference sequence). This CDR3 spans 15 amino acids. V was trimmed by 6 bases and J by 6 bases, leaving 20 bases between them. CDR3 in amino acids: CASSSPKAGTSEAFF. The CDR3 DNA follows: TGTGCCAGCAGCTCTCCGAAGGCAGGGACTTCTGAAGCTTTCTTT.

V gene TRBV5-6 combines with J gene TRBJ1-3; TRBD1 matches at 7 bases. The CDR3 has 17 residues. The junction had 9 bases not matched to a gene; V was cut back by 1 base and J by 2 bases. Germline values: CDR1 SGHDT, CDR2 YYEEEE. The CDR3 region is CASSLLGGKVTGNTIYF. CDR3 nucleotide sequence: TGTGCCAGCAGCTTGTTAGGGGGCAAGGTGACTGGAAACACCATATATTTT.

The J gene is TRBJ2-6, the V gene TRBV27, with D possibly being TRBD1 (6 bases). Germline V CDR1 and CDR2: MNHEY, SMNVEV (reference sequence). CDR3 length: 18 residues. V was clipped by 5 bases and J by 0 bases, with 17 bases between them. CDR3 nucleotides: TGTGCCAGCAGTCTATACAGGGAACAGCTCTCTGGGGCCAACGTCCTGACTTTC. Translating it yields CASSLYREQLSGANVLTF.

CDR3 DNA sequence: TGTGCCAGTAGGCCAAACAGGGTTGCCGGGGAGCTGTTTTTT. Amino acid sequence: CASRPNRVAGELFF. The chain recombines TRBV19 with TRBJ2-2, with D perhaps matching TRBD1 (6 bases). The CDR3 sequence is 14 residues long. Germline-derived CDR1 and CDR2 are LNHDA and SQIVND (reference sequence). V was trimmed by 6 bases and J by 6 bases, leaving 14 bases between them.

The chain links TRBV5-6 to TRBJ1-6; D is undetermined. Germline V lookup: CDR1 SGHDT, CDR2 YYEEEE. The CDR3 spans 18 residues. V lost 0 bases, J lost 0 bases, and 13 bases lay in between. CDR3 residues: CASSLAGDRSSYNSPLHF. In DNA, the CDR3 is TGTGCCAGCAGCTTGGCCGGCGACCGGAGCTCCTATAATTCACCCCTCCACTTT.

This rearrangement joins TRBV19 to TRBJ2-5, with TRBD1 identical over 11 bases. The germline gives CDR1 LNHDA, CDR2 SQIVND (reference sequence). The CDR3 totals 14 residues. J was trimmed by 7 bases and V by 7 bases; bases with no gene match: 8. CDR3 nucleotides: TGTGCCAGTAATACGCCGGGACAGGGGGTGACCCAGTACTTC. Amino acid sequence: CASNTPGQGVTQYF.

The chain joins TRBV7-9 to TRBJ2-3; the match to TRBD2 covers 8 bases. CDR3 size: 17 residues. The germline V gene has CDR1 SEHNR and CDR2 FQNEAQ (reference sequence). V lost 1 base to trimming and J lost 6 bases; unmatched junction nucleotides: 12. The CDR3 coding sequence is TGTGCCAGCAGCTTAGGTATCAGCGGGGGTGAGTTGGATACGCAGTATTTT. This codes for CASSLGISGGELDTQYF. The variable domain in full, with the rest retrieved from reference TRBV7-9 and TRBJ2-3, is DTGVSQNPRHKITKRGQNVTFRCDPISEHNRLYWYRQTLGQGPEFLTYFQNEAQLEKSRLLSDRFSAERPKGSFSTLEIQRTEQGDSAMYLCASSLGISGGELDTQYFGPGTRLTVL.

This sequence joins TRBV7-2 and TRBJ2-3; tentative D call: TRBD2 (5 bases). The CDR3 sequence is 16 residues long. Per the germline V gene, CDR1 is SGHTA and CDR2 is FQGNSA. The germline V and J ends were trimmed by 1 base and 0 bases, with 11 bases remaining between them. The CDR3 spells CASSLVGLASTDTQYF. As DNA, the CDR3 is TGTGCCAGCAGCTTAGTTGGTCTAGCAAGCACAGATACGCAGTATTTT.

The rearrangement uses TRBV24-1 and TRBJ2-5, with TRBD2 matching 10 bases. This CDR3 has 15 residues. The V gene's germline CDR1 is KGHDR and CDR2 SFDVKD. V lost 4 bases to trimming and J lost 5 bases; unmatched junction nucleotides: 6. The CDR3 loop reads CATSDSSGGGETQYF. The CDR3 DNA is TGTGCCACCAGTGACTCCAGCGGGGGGGGTGAGACCCAGTACTTC.

V usage is TRBV6-5 and J usage is TRBJ1-1; D is undetermined. Germline CDR1 and CDR2: MNHEY and SVGAGI. Trimming left V 6 bases short and J 3 bases short, with 5 bases between. The CDR3 is 11 amino acids. This CDR3 is CASSGYTEAFF. CDR3 bases: TGTGCCAGCAGCGGTTACACTGAAGCTTTCTTT.

The chain couples TRBV14 to TRBJ2-1, with D possibly being TRBD2 (7 bases). Trimming stripped 1 base from V and 9 bases from J, with 16 bases between. Germline CDR1 is SGHDN and CDR2 is FVKESK. The CDR3 is 15 residues long. CDR3 coding DNA: TGTGCCAGCAGCCAAGTGTCCAGGGGAGGGGTTGAGCAGTTCTTC. Protein: CASSQVSRGGVEQFF.